This T cell receptor beta chain was obtained from a study of blood T cell repertoires in COVID-19. About the study: T cells, B-cell-depleted T cells, or PBMCs provided the cDNA or gDNA that served as material.

Per the original methods: Estimation of nucleated cell counts was performed using reference gene primer amplification. The table came from immunoSEQ multiplex PCR; TCRdb's copy has only in-frame clones and leaves some out. The DNA was the basis for D and trimming; V, J and clone size are from that table. In the table there are roughly 110,000 clones, around nine tenths of which are singletons. This CDR3 spans 15 amino acids. The ends lost 2 bases at V and 5 bases at J; junction bases unmatched: 5. Germline assignment: CDR1 SGHRS and CDR2 YFSETQ. This TCR derives from a man in his forties or fifties with acute or convalescent COVID-19. V usage is TRBV5-1 and J usage is TRBJ2-1, with TRBD2 matching over 9 bases. The sample comprised peripheral blood. The CDR3 protein is CASSLFAGGNNEQFF. CDR3 DNA sequence: TGCGCCAGCAGCTTATTTGCGGGGGGGAACAATGAGCAGTTCTTC. Drawing the rest from reference TRBV5-1 and TRBJ2-1, the complete variable domain is KAGVTQTPRYLIKTRGQQVTLSCSPISGHRSVSWYQQTPGQGLQFLFEYFSETQRNKGNFPGRFSGRQFSNSRSEMNVSTLELGDSALYLCASSLFAGGNNEQFFGPGTRLTVL.